This T cell receptor (beta chain) appears in the sequencing data of a study of CD4 T cells in relation to SARS-CoV-2 and coronaviruses. Study-level points and caveats: Samples before the pandemic and after infection were not matched within any donor. About 65% of donors had memory CD4+ clonotypes crossrecognizing SARS-CoV-2 and common cold coronavirus spike.

CD4 enrichment then naive enrichment separated naive from memory CD4+ cells. Concerning this clone: What it binds is unknown.

TCRdb keeps only in-frame clones here, not all; method: immunoSEQ multiplex PCR. The sample yields tens of thousands of clones, 92% seen once. V shed 3 bases and J shed 10 bases, with 16 bases lying between them. Germline CDR1 SEHNR, CDR2 FQNEAQ (reference sequence). The CDR3 runs to 14 residues. This TCR derives from an adult with COVID-19. The rearrangement joins TRBV7-9 to TRBJ2-1; the D gene is possibly TRBD2 (6 bases). Sequencing was carried out using naive CD4+ T cells from PBMCs. Subset denoted: naive CD4+ T cells isolated by negative enrichment. CDR3 DNA sequence: TGTGCCAGCAGCTTCGGGGGTGGGAGAGTGGAGCAGTTCTTC. Translating gives CASSFGGGRVEQFF.